This T cell receptor (beta chain) was captured by sequencing in a study of shared clonotypes between healthy human individuals. As for the study in general: Used for every donor were three CD4 naive, three CD4 memory, two CD8 naive and one CD8 memory plate.

Germline assignment: CDR1 MNHEY and CDR2 SMNVEV (reference sequence). The CDR3 contains 14 residues. V gave up 4 bases and J gave up 5 bases; unmatched junction bases: 7. Profiled with immunoSEQ multiplex PCR; TCRdb holds only in-frame clones, not every one. The table shows some 2.1 million clones, with 85% to 95% occurring only once. Naive CD8 cells lacked CD45RO, underwent positive selection for CCR7 and left out terminally differentiated effector memory CD45RA+ cells. The TCR was taken from a man between 18 and 35 years old in good health. V and J are TRBV27 and TRBJ1-2; 7 bases are shared with TRBD1. Sequencing was performed on naive CD8+ T cells sorted from blood. DNA of the CDR3: TGTGCCAGCAGTTATACAGGGGATCAGTATGGCTACACCTTC. Amino acids: CASSYTGDQYGYTF.